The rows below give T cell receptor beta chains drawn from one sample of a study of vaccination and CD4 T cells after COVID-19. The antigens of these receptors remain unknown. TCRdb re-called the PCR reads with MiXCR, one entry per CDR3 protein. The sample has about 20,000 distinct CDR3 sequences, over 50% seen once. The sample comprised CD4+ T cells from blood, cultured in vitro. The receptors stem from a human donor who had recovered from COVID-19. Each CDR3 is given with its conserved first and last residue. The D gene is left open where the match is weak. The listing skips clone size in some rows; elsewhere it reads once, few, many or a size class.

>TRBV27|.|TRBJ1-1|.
TGTGCCAGCAGTTTATTAGGGGGGAGCACTGAAGCTTTCTTT
CASSLLGGSTEAFF
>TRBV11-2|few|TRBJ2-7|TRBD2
TGTGCCAGCAGCCGACTAGCGGACTCCTCGGGCGAGCAGTACTTC
CASSRLADSSGEQYF
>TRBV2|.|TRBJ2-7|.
TGTGCCAGCAGGGCCTGGGGCGAGCAGTACTTC
CASRAWGEQYF
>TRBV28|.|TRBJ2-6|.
TGTGCCAGCAGTTCCCGAGGTAGCTCTGGGGCCAACGTCCTGACTTTC
CASSSRGSSGANVLTF
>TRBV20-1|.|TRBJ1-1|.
TGCAGTGCTGAGGGACAGAACACTGAAGCTTTCTTT
CSAEGQNTEAFF
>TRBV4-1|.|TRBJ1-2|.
TGCGCCAGCAGCCAAGCAGGGAGGCGCGATGGCTACACCTTC
CASSQAGRRDGYTF
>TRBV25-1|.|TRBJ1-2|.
TGTGCCAGCAGTGAATCAGGGCAGCTCCAGAGCTACACCTTC
CASSESGQLQSYTF
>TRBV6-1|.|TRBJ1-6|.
TGTGCCAGCAGCTCAGAGGGGGGCCTTAGAGGGGCCCTCCACTTT
CASSSEGGLRGALHF
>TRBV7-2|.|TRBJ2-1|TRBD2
TGTGCCAGCAGCCACCCACTCAGGAGTAGCGGGAGGGTCTCCTACAATGAGCAGTTCTTC
CASSHPLRSSGRVSYNEQFF
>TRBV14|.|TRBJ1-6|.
TGTGCCAGCAGCCAAGTAGGGGGTGGGAGCTCCTATAATTCACCCCTCCACTTT
CASSQVGGGSSYNSPLHF
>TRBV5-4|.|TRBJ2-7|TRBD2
TGTGCCAGCAGCCCGGAACCCGGACTAGCGGTGACAACCGGCGAGCAGTACTTC
CASSPEPGLAVTTGEQYF
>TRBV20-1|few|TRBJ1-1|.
TGCAGTGCTAGACCCTGGGAACACCGGGGGACTGAAGCTTTCTTT
CSARPWEHRGTEAFF
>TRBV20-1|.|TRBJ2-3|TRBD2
TGCAGTGCTGCACTAGCGGGAGTCAGAGATACGCAGTATTTT
CSAALAGVRDTQYF
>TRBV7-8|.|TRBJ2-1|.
TGTGCCAGCAGCCGAGACGGGGGTCGGGGTGAGCAGTTCTTC
CASSRDGGRGEQFF
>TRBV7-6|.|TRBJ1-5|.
TGTGCCAGCAGCTTAGAGCCCCATCTTAGCAATCAGCCCCAGCATTTT
CASSLEPHLSNQPQHF
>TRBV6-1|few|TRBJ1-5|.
TGTGCCAGCAGTCAAGGGGCAGGCAATCAGCCCCAGCATTTT
CASSQGAGNQPQHF